This entry describes one TCR beta chain. Its antigen is not known. As to time point: baseline, week 1 (first vaccination visit). As to treatment: pre-vaccination baseline after standard-of-care therapy. New WHO grade 3 or 4 astrocytomas that were IDH1-mutant and ATRX-lost had been found in donors. The data derive from a study of a mutant IDH1 vaccine in newly diagnosed glioma. Across the study: There were roughly 62% males and about 38% females among treated patients, whose mean age was approximately 40 years. Study-level results: Changes in top peripheral clonotypes did not appear linked to pseudoprogression.

This CDR3 is built from 15 residues. Losses at the gene ends were 5 bases for V and 2 bases for J; bases not matched to a gene: 5. Germline loops: CDR1 SEHNR, CDR2 FQNEAQ (reference sequence). Sequencing was performed with immunoSEQ multiplex PCR; in TCRdb, only in-frame clones are kept and a portion is missing. The data hold about 68,000 clones, with approximately 79% observed a single time. The sequence was obtained from a man in his fifties with glioma. The chain employs TRBV7-9 and TRBJ2-7, with 11 bases lining up with TRBD1. The sample was PBMCs, taken from a glioma patient treated with radiotherapy, temozolomide or both. CDR3 nucleotides: TGTGCCAGCAGCCCTAGGACAGGGGGCCCCTACGAGCAGTACTTC. Translating it yields CASSPRTGGPYEQYF.